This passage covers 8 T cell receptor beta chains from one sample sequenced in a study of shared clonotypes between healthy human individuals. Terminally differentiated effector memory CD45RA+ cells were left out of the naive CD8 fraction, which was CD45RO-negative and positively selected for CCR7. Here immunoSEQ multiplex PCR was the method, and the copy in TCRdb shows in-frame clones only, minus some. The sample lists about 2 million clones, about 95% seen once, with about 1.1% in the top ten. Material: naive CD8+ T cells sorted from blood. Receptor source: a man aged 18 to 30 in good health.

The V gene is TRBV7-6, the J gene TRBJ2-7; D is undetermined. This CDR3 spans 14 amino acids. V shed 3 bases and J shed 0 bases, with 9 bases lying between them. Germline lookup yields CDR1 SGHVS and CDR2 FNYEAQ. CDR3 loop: CASSLETPSYEQYF. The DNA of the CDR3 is TGTGCCAGCAGCTTGGAGACCCCCTCCTACGAGCAGTACTTC.

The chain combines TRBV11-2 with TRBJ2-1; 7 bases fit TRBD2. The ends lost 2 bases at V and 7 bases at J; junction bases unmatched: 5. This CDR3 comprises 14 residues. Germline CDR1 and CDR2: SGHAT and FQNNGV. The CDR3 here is CASSLILGGNEQFF. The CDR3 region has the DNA TGTGCCAGCAGCTTAATCCTCGGGGGGAATGAGCAGTTCTTC. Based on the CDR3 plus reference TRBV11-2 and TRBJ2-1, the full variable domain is EAGVAQSPRYKIIEKRQSVAFWCNPISGHATLYWYQQILGQGPKLLIQFQNNGVVDDSQLPKDRFSAERLKGVDSTLKIQPAKLEDSAVYLCASSLILGGNEQFFGPGTRLTVL.

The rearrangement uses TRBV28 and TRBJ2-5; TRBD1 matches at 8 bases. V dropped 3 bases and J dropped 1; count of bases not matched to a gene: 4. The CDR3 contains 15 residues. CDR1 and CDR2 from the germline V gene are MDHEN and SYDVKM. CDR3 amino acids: CASSFRDRGQETQYF. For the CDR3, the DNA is TGTGCCAGCAGTTTCCGAGACAGGGGCCAAGAGACCCAGTACTTC.

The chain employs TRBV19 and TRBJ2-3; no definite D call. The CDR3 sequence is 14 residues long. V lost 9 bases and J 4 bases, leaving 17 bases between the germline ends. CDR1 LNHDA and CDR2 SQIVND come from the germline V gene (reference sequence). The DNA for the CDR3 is TGTGCCAGCTGCTTATCCGACCGGCCAGATACGCAGTATTTT. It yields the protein CASCLSDRPDTQYF.

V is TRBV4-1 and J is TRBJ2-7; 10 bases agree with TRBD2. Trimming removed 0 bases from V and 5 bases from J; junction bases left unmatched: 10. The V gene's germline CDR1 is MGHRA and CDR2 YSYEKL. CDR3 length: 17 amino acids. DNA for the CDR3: TGCGCCAGCAGCCAAGATAAGTTAGCGGGAGGCAGGAACGAGCAGTACTTC. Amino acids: CASSQDKLAGGRNEQYF.

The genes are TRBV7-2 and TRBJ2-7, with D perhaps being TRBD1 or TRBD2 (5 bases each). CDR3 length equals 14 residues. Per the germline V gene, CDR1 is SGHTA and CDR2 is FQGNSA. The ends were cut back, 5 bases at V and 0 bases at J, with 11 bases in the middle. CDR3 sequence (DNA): TGTGCCAGCAGCCTTTGGGACCGCTCCTACGAGCAGTACTTC. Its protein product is CASSLWDRSYEQYF.

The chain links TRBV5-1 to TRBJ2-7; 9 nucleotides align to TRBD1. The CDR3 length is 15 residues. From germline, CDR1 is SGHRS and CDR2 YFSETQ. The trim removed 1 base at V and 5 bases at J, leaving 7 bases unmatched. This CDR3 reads CASSLTGGQRDEQYF. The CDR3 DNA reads TGCGCCAGCAGCTTGACAGGGGGCCAAAGAGACGAGCAGTACTTC.

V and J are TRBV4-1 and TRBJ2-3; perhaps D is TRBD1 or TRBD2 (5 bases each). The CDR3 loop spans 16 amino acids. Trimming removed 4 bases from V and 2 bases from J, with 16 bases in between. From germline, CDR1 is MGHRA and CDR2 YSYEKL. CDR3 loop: CASSPIPGLHTDTQYF. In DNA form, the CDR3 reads TGCGCCAGCAGCCCAATTCCGGGGCTTCACACAGATACGCAGTATTTT.